These 26 T cell receptor beta chains were sequenced from one sample in a study of T cells in Graves' hyperthyroidism and ophthalmopathy. Regions amplified from RNA transcripts were the TCR beta CDR3 regions. The TCR CDR3 first-round RT-PCR relied on the HTBI primer set. TCRdb fed the multiplex PCR reads into MiXCR, producing one record per CDR3 protein. The sample has around 690,000 distinct CDR3 sequences; around 21% are singletons. The sample taken for sequencing was blood. These receptors were collected from a man aged 25 to 40 with Graves' ophthalmopathy.

The chain couples TRBV28 to TRBJ2-7; tentatively, D is TRBD1 or TRBD2 (5 bases each). Germline V lookup: CDR1 MDHEN, CDR2 SYDVKM. The CDR3 sequence is 14 residues long. Trimming shortened V by 7 bases and J by 1 base, and 14 bases separated the two germline ends. This CDR3 is CASTPRDGSYEQYF. The DNA of the CDR3 is TGTGCCAGCACCCCTCGGGACGGATCCTACGAGCAGTACTTC.

This clonotype was counted many times. This chain connects TRBV5-1 to TRBJ2-3, with 9 positions matching TRBD2. CDR1 and CDR2 from the germline V gene are SGHRS and YFSETQ. The CDR3 runs 14 residues. The V gene end was trimmed by 4 bases and the J gene end by 5 bases; junction bases not matched to a gene: 5. CDR3 bases: TGCGCCAGCAGCCAAAGGACTAGCGAAGATACGCAGTATTTT. It is translated as CASSQRTSEDTQYF.

A word on this clonotype: Being one base from a much bigger clone, this may be a read error. This is likely a read error, given that the CDR3 carries no conserved phenylalanine or tryptophan at its end. This CDR3 is CASRPTGEGYEQYS. The CDR3, as DNA: TGTGCCAGCAGGCCGACAGGGGAAGGGTACGAGCAGTACTCC. The chain links TRBV12-3 or TRBV12-4 to TRBJ2-7; 8 positions agree with TRBD1. CDR3 length: 14 amino acids. With V trimmed by 6 bases and J by 4 bases, 8 bases remained unmatched.

The sample holds many counts of this clonotype. The gene calls are TRBV28 and TRBJ1-2, with 11 bases matching TRBD1. The CDR3 contains 14 residues. V gave up 6 bases and J gave up 5 bases; unmatched junction bases: 5. CDR1 is MDHEN, CDR2 SYDVKM, per germline. CDR3 sequence reads: CASRYGQGAYGYTF. The CDR3 DNA sequence: TGTGCCAGCAGATACGGACAGGGGGCGTATGGCTACACCTTC.

V is TRBV20-1 and J is TRBJ2-1; tentative D call: TRBD2 (5 bases). Germline V gives CDR1 DFQATT, CDR2 SNEGSKA (reference sequence). CDR3 length: 14 residues. Trimming left V 3 bases short and J 2 bases short, with 11 bases between. In nucleotides, the CDR3 is TGCAGTGCTAGTCCAGCGGTTACCTACAATGAGCAGTTCTTC. This sequence encodes CSASPAVTYNEQFF.

The rearrangement links TRBV28 to TRBJ2-1; 11 nucleotides match TRBD1. CDR1 is MDHEN, CDR2 SYDVKM, per germline. The CDR3 loop spans 14 amino acids. V trimming: 3 bases; J trimming: 13 bases; junction bases outside the gene matches: 8. The CDR3 loop reads CASSLGGDRGGQFF. The CDR3 DNA follows: TGTGCCAGCAGTTTGGGTGGGGACAGGGGGGGACAGTTCTTC.

The rearrangement links TRBV20-1 to TRBJ2-7, with D unclear. The CDR3 runs 14 residues. Trimming shortened V by 6 bases and J by 5 bases, and 20 bases separated the two germline ends. Looked up from germline, CDR1 is DFQATT and CDR2 is SNEGSKA (reference sequence). The chain's CDR3 is CSAPPRRHQDEQYF. The CDR3 DNA reads TGCAGTGCCCCTCCCCGACGGCATCAAGACGAGCAGTACTTC.

This chain uses TRBV6-5 with TRBJ1-6; 8 bases match TRBD1. This CDR3 region has 16 residues. CDR1 is MNHEY, CDR2 SVGAGI, per germline. Trimming took 3 bases from V and 10 from J; bases not matched to a gene: 11. The CDR3 DNA reads as TGTGCCAGCAGTTATCCTCCAACAGGGGGTCGATCACCCCTCCACTTT. It yields the protein CASSYPPTGGRSPLHF.

This clonotype was seen a handful of times. The chain links TRBV10-2 to TRBJ1-5; D is uncertain. This CDR3 contains 13 residues. In germline, CDR1 is WSHSY, CDR2 SAAADI. Trimming cost V 4 bases and J 3 bases, with 7 bases left between them. This CDR3 is CASSGDPNQPQHF. The CDR3 bases are TGCGCCAGCAGTGGGGATCCCAATCAGCCCCAGCATTTT.

The chain is built from TRBV6-1 and TRBJ1-1; 7 bases are shared with TRBD1. Germline V gene data show CDR1 as MNHNS and CDR2 as SASEGT. The CDR3 has 13 amino acids. Trimming took 6 bases from V and 1 from J; bases not matched to a gene: 2. CDR3 sequence: CASRGQTNTEAFF. CDR3 coding DNA: TGTGCCAGCAGGGGACAGACGAACACTGAAGCTTTCTTT.

This chain joins TRBV6-5 and TRBJ1-2, with D unresolved. This CDR3 has 15 residues. Germline lookup yields CDR1 MNHEY and CDR2 SVGAGI. The V end was cut by 0 bases, the J end by 4 bases, with 12 bases between. The CDR3 DNA follows: TGTGCCAGCAGTTACTCGGAGGATATCTCCTATGGCTACACCTTC. It codes for CASSYSEDISYGYTF.

This clonotype was counted at least ten times. This chain joins TRBV6-5 and TRBJ2-5; D is unresolved. This CDR3 is built from 15 residues. Trimming cost V 0 bases and J 3 bases, with 11 bases left between them. The germline CDR1 and CDR2 sequences are MNHEY and SVGAGI. CDR3 sequence: CASSYSRRPEETQYF. CDR3 DNA: TGTGCCAGCAGTTACTCGAGACGGCCCGAAGAGACCCAGTACTTC.

This clonotype was counted a few times. The chain couples TRBV5-1 to TRBJ2-7; 10 bases are shared with TRBD2. The germline V gene encodes CDR1 SGHRS and CDR2 YFSETQ. The ends lost 0 bases at V and 7 bases at J; junction bases unmatched: 10. This CDR3 is 16 amino acids long. The CDR3 nucleotides are TGCGCCAGCAGCTTGGGTAGCGGGAGGACCATTTATGAGCAGTACTTC. Amino acids: CASSLGSGRTIYEQYF.

The V gene is TRBV7-9, the J gene TRBJ2-1; TRBD1 or TRBD2 may be the D gene (6 bases each). CDR3 length equals 14 residues. Trimming took off 8 bases at V and 6 bases at J, with 17 bases between the two ends. Per germline, CDR1 SEHNR and CDR2 FQNEAQ (reference sequence). DNA of the CDR3: TGTGCCAGCGCTAGGCTAGGGGGGTCCAATGAGCAGTTCTTC. Translating it yields CASARLGGSNEQFF.

This clonotype was picked up a small number of times. J is TRBJ1-2 and V is TRBV12-3 or TRBV12-4; tentatively, D is TRBD1 (5 bases). V was pared by 3 bases and J by 0 bases, with 11 bases between. This CDR3 contains 15 residues. In DNA form, the CDR3 reads TGTGCCAGCAGTTTTCCAGGGACCTCTAACTATGGCTACACCTTC. Translated, it gives CASSFPGTSNYGYTF.

In its sample, this clonotype was seen a few times. V usage is TRBV14 and J usage is TRBJ1-6; D is possibly TRBD1 (5 bases). The V end was cut by 1 base, the J end by 7 bases, with 11 bases between. The germline V gene has CDR1 SGHDN and CDR2 FVKESK. The CDR3 runs to 15 residues. The CDR3 sequence is CASSQVGGGNSPLHF. The DNA of the CDR3 is TGTGCCAGCAGCCAAGTTGGGGGAGGCAATTCACCCCTCCACTTT.

In this sample, this clonotype turned up many times. The gene calls are TRBV5-1 and TRBJ2-1; D uncertain. The V and J ends lost 2 bases and 1 base respectively, with 10 bases between them. The CDR3 covers 15 residues. Germline CDR1 and CDR2: SGHRS and YFSETQ. DNA for the CDR3: TGCGCCAGCAGCTTCCGTGGCGAGTCCTACAATGAGCAGTTCTTC. This translates into CASSFRGESYNEQFF.

This clonotype was observed a handful of times. V is TRBV20-1 and J is TRBJ1-2; D remains unclear. There are 15 residues in the CDR3. From germline, CDR1 is DFQATT and CDR2 SNEGSKA (reference sequence). Between the trimmed V and J ends, which lost 3 bases and 8 bases, there was a span of 22 bases. CDR3 sequence: CSASFTESRSQGYTF. For the CDR3, the DNA is TGCAGTGCTAGTTTCACCGAGTCGAGGTCTCAGGGCTACACCTTC.

A single count supports this clonotype. This rearrangement joins TRBV10-1 to TRBJ2-1; 8 bases map to TRBD2. The V and J ends lost 2 bases and 7 bases, in that order; junction bases with no gene match: 1. The CDR3 is made up of 13 amino acids. From germline, CDR1 is WNHNN and CDR2 SYGVQD (reference sequence). CDR3 region: CASSEGLANEQFF. DNA of the CDR3: TGCGCCAGCAGTGAGGGACTAGCTAATGAGCAGTTCTTC.

This clonotype appeared many times. The gene calls are TRBV12-5 and TRBJ2-1; D is possibly TRBD2 (5 bases). V lost 7 bases to trimming and J lost 6 bases, with 19 bases between them. This CDR3 is built from 15 residues. Germline values: CDR1 LGHNT, CDR2 FRNRAP. The CDR3 sequence: CASAPAVGVRNEQFF. The CDR3 DNA is TGTGCTAGTGCCCCGGCGGTGGGAGTTCGCAATGAGCAGTTCTTC.

This clonotype occurred many times. The CDR3 sequence: CASSQGRDEQFF. In nucleotides, the CDR3 is TGTGCCAGCAGCCAAGGGCGGGATGAGCAGTTCTTC. V and J are TRBV3-1 and TRBJ2-1; a possible D gene is TRBD2 (5 bases). Trimming cost V 1 base and J 8 bases, with 6 bases left between them. CDR1 LGHDT and CDR2 YNNKEL come from the germline V gene (reference sequence). The CDR3 totals 12 residues.

This clonotype was seen repeatedly, ten times or more. The chain recombines TRBV27 with TRBJ2-7, with D hard to call. Trimming took 5 bases from V and 0 from J, leaving 11 bases between them. CDR1 and CDR2 from the germline V gene are MNHEY and SMNVEV (reference sequence). The CDR3 runs to 14 residues. The CDR3 sequence: CASSLNLGSYEQYF. The CDR3 region has the DNA TGTGCCAGCAGTCTGAATCTAGGCTCCTACGAGCAGTACTTC.

This clonotype was picked up a small number of times. The chain is built from TRBV4-2 and TRBJ2-7; 13 nucleotides match TRBD2. The CDR3 is made up of 17 amino acids. The germline gives CDR1 LGHNA, CDR2 YNFKEQ. Trimming took 0 bases from V and 3 from J; bases not matched to a gene: 5. CDR3 protein: CASSQERTSGSGYEQYF. CDR3 nucleotides: TGTGCCAGCAGCCAAGAGAGGACTAGCGGGAGTGGCTACGAGCAGTACTTC.

This clonotype was observed a few times. The rearrangement joins TRBV11-2 to TRBJ2-7; no reliable D call. Germline assignment: CDR1 SGHAT and CDR2 FQNNGV. This CDR3 region has 13 residues. With 5 bases removed from V and 3 bases from J, the gap between germline ends came to 11 bases. The CDR3 here is CASSLHTNYEQYF. CDR3 in DNA: TGTGCCAGCAGCCTCCACACGAACTACGAGCAGTACTTC.

At least ten counts were recorded for this clonotype. The V gene is TRBV28, the J gene TRBJ1-1, with D tentatively TRBD1 (6 bases). Germline values: CDR1 MDHEN, CDR2 SYDVKM. Trimming took 4 bases from V and 7 from J, leaving 16 bases between them. The CDR3 contains 14 residues. The CDR3 coding sequence is TGTGCCAGCAGTTCCCCCAGGGGCCGTCGTGAAGCTTTCTTT. As protein: CASSSPRGRREAFF.

J is TRBJ2-1 and V is TRBV12-3 or TRBV12-4; D call uncertain. This CDR3 has 15 amino acids. Deletions cut 3 bases from V and 9 bases from J, with 18 bases between. The CDR3 nucleotides read TGTGCCAGCAGTTTGGTCCGACTCCTAGTATCTGAGCAGTTCTTC. It specifies CASSLVRLLVSEQFF.